Listed below are T cell receptor beta chains from one sample, sequenced in a study of OX40 agonist ivuxolimab in advanced cancers. The table came from immunoSEQ multiplex PCR; TCRdb's copy has only in-frame clones and leaves some out. This sample has about 58,000 clones, with approximately 89% found just once. Sequenced material: CD4+ or CD8+ T cells sorted from blood, taken in a trial of the OX40 agonist ivuxolimab. Receptors were obtained from an adult with an advanced solid tumor such as melanoma, head and neck, liver or kidney cancer. Both conserved end residues are part of each CDR3. D genes are given only for firm matches. Some rows have no size entry. The others give once, few or many, or a class for an expanded clone.

cdr3_aa: CASSYSGTGGTEAFF
cdr3_nt: TGTGCCAGCAGTTACTCCGGGACAGGGGGCACTGAAGCTTTCTTT
v_call: TRBV6-5
j_call: TRBJ1-1
clone_size: -
d_call: TRBD1

cdr3_aa: CASSLTATNEKLFF
cdr3_nt: TGTGCCAGCAGTTTGACAGCAACTAATGAAAAACTGTTTTTT
v_call: TRBV28
j_call: TRBJ1-4
clone_size: -
d_call: -

cdr3_aa: CAWTTGNEQFF
cdr3_nt: TGTGCCTGGACAACAGGCAATGAGCAGTTCTTC
v_call: TRBV30
j_call: TRBJ2-1
clone_size: -
d_call: -

cdr3_aa: CASSQEGGGFPNYGYTF
cdr3_nt: TGCGCCAGCAGCCAAGAAGGAGGGGGTTTTCCGAACTATGGCTACACCTTC
v_call: TRBV4-3
j_call: TRBJ1-2
clone_size: -
d_call: -

cdr3_aa: CASSLVGWGELFF
cdr3_nt: TGTGCCAGCAGCTTAGTAGGGTGGGGGGAGCTGTTTTTT
v_call: TRBV7-2
j_call: TRBJ2-2
clone_size: -
d_call: -

cdr3_aa: CASSTLTLTSTDTQYF
cdr3_nt: TGTGCCAGTAGTACCCTTACCCTCACTAGCACAGATACGCAGTATTTT
v_call: TRBV19
j_call: TRBJ2-3
clone_size: -
d_call: -

cdr3_aa: CASPGVRLYHEQFF
cdr3_nt: TGTGCCAGCCCCGGGGTGAGGCTTTACCATGAGCAGTTCTTC
v_call: TRBV19
j_call: TRBJ2-1
clone_size: -
d_call: -

cdr3_aa: CASSLAGAQDTQYF
cdr3_nt: TGCGCCAGCAGCTTGGCAGGGGCCCAAGATACGCAGTATTTT
v_call: TRBV5-1
j_call: TRBJ2-3
clone_size: -
d_call: -

cdr3_aa: CSVKKGTTNEKLFF
cdr3_nt: TGCAGCGTCAAAAAGGGGACCACTAATGAAAAACTGTTTTTT
v_call: TRBV29-1
j_call: TRBJ1-4
clone_size: -
d_call: -

cdr3_aa: CASSLATGPGYTF
cdr3_nt: TGTGCCAGCAGTTTAGCGACAGGGCCTGGCTACACCTTC
v_call: TRBV28
j_call: TRBJ1-2
clone_size: -
d_call: TRBD1

cdr3_aa: CASSRREADTQYF
cdr3_nt: TGTGCCAGCAGTAGAAGGGAGGCAGATACGCAGTATTTT
v_call: TRBV6-5
j_call: TRBJ2-3
clone_size: -
d_call: -

cdr3_aa: CASSHNGGGTEAFF
cdr3_nt: TGTGCCAGCTCACATAACGGGGGAGGCACTGAAGCTTTCTTT
v_call: TRBV18
j_call: TRBJ1-1
clone_size: -
d_call: -

cdr3_aa: CAWNSDRAGYGYTF
cdr3_nt: TGTGCCTGGAACTCGGACAGGGCTGGGTATGGCTACACCTTC
v_call: TRBV30
j_call: TRBJ1-2
clone_size: -
d_call: TRBD1

cdr3_aa: CAISEIGGRWGNEQFF
cdr3_nt: TGTGCCATCAGTGAGATCGGGGGTCGATGGGGAAATGAGCAGTTCTTC
v_call: TRBV10-3
j_call: TRBJ2-1
clone_size: -
d_call: -

cdr3_aa: CASSQDLVSGDTEAFF
cdr3_nt: TGTGCCAGCAGCCAAGATCTCGTCAGTGGGGACACTGAAGCTTTCTTT
v_call: TRBV4-2
j_call: TRBJ1-1
clone_size: -
d_call: -

cdr3_aa: CASSLVNGKETQYF
cdr3_nt: TGTGCCAGCAGCTTGGTAAACGGGAAAGAGACCCAGTACTTC
v_call: TRBV5-5
j_call: TRBJ2-5
clone_size: -
d_call: -

cdr3_aa: CASSSGLAGFRELFF
cdr3_nt: TGCGCCAGCAGCTCGGGACTAGCGGGATTCCGGGAGCTGTTTTTT
v_call: TRBV5-1
j_call: TRBJ2-2
clone_size: -
d_call: TRBD2

cdr3_aa: CASRYAGTDTQYF
cdr3_nt: TGTGCCAGCAGGTACGCAGGCACAGATACGCAGTATTTT
v_call: TRBV6-5
j_call: TRBJ2-3
clone_size: -
d_call: -

cdr3_aa: CASGDAMRGNNEQFF
cdr3_nt: TGTGCCAGTGGCGACGCTATGCGGGGGAATAATGAGCAGTTCTTC
v_call: TRBV19
j_call: TRBJ2-1
clone_size: once
d_call: TRBD2

cdr3_aa: CASSRRTSGTSYNEQFF
cdr3_nt: TGTGCCAGCAGCCGACGGACTAGCGGGACTTCCTACAATGAGCAGTTCTTC
v_call: TRBV7-8
j_call: TRBJ2-1
clone_size: -
d_call: TRBD2

cdr3_aa: CASSSAGFPGTEAFF
cdr3_nt: TGTGCCAGCAGCTCCGCGGGTTTTCCGGGGACTGAAGCTTTCTTT
v_call: TRBV7-1
j_call: TRBJ1-1
clone_size: once
d_call: -

cdr3_aa: CASSYPYKNTGELFF
cdr3_nt: TGTGCCAGCAGCTACCCTTACAAGAACACCGGGGAGCTGTTTTTT
v_call: TRBV7-3
j_call: TRBJ2-2
clone_size: -
d_call: -

cdr3_aa: CASRWSLNTEAFF
cdr3_nt: TGTGCCAGCAGGTGGAGCCTGAACACTGAAGCTTTCTTT
v_call: TRBV6-1
j_call: TRBJ1-1
clone_size: few
d_call: -

cdr3_aa: CASSVVDRPSGRTGELFF
cdr3_nt: TGTGCCAGCAGCGTAGTGGACAGACCTAGCGGGCGGACCGGGGAGCTGTTTTTT
v_call: TRBV9
j_call: TRBJ2-2
clone_size: -
d_call: TRBD2

cdr3_aa: CASSRITDTQYF
cdr3_nt: TGCGCCAGCAGCCGCATTACAGATACGCAGTATTTT
v_call: TRBV5-1
j_call: TRBJ2-3
clone_size: -
d_call: -

cdr3_aa: CASSYRWGEQYF
cdr3_nt: TGTGCCAGCAGTTACCGGTGGGGGGAGCAGTACTTC
v_call: TRBV6-6
j_call: TRBJ2-7
clone_size: -
d_call: -

cdr3_aa: CASSTTSGKSYEQYF
cdr3_nt: TGTGCCAGCAGCACTACTAGCGGGAAGTCCTACGAGCAGTACTTC
v_call: TRBV28
j_call: TRBJ2-7
clone_size: once
d_call: TRBD2

cdr3_aa: CASSSGQGMGTEAFF
cdr3_nt: TGCGCCAGCAGCTCGGGACAGGGTATGGGCACTGAAGCTTTCTTT
v_call: TRBV5-1
j_call: TRBJ1-1
clone_size: -
d_call: TRBD1

cdr3_aa: CASSQATVGRDGYTF
cdr3_nt: TGCGCCAGCAGCCAAGCAACAGTGGGGCGGGATGGCTACACCTTC
v_call: TRBV4-1
j_call: TRBJ1-2
clone_size: -
d_call: -

cdr3_aa: CASSPNRQDTQYF
cdr3_nt: TGTGCCAGCAGCCCTAACCGACAGGATACGCAGTATTTT
v_call: TRBV7-3
j_call: TRBJ2-3
clone_size: -
d_call: -

cdr3_aa: CASSFSGAEPQETQYF
cdr3_nt: TGTGCCAGCAGCTTCTCAGGGGCCGAACCACAAGAGACCCAGTACTTC
v_call: TRBV7-8
j_call: TRBJ2-5
clone_size: -
d_call: -

cdr3_aa: CASSSDSSPLHF
cdr3_nt: TGTGCCAGCAGTTCGGACTCTTCACCCCTCCACTTT
v_call: TRBV28
j_call: TRBJ1-6
clone_size: -
d_call: -

cdr3_aa: CASSLVPSAGETQYF
cdr3_nt: TGCGCCAGCAGCTTGGTGCCTAGCGCTGGGGAGACCCAGTACTTC
v_call: TRBV5-1
j_call: TRBJ2-5
clone_size: -
d_call: -

cdr3_aa: CASSLNRDNEQFF
cdr3_nt: TGTGCCAGCAGCTTAAACCGAGATAATGAGCAGTTCTTC
v_call: TRBV7-8
j_call: TRBJ2-1
clone_size: -
d_call: -

cdr3_aa: CAWSMGYYEADTQYF
cdr3_nt: TGTGCCTGGAGCATGGGGTACTACGAGGCAGATACGCAGTATTTT
v_call: TRBV30
j_call: TRBJ2-3
clone_size: -
d_call: -

cdr3_aa: CASSLSPPAGVDNEQFF
cdr3_nt: TGCGCCAGCAGCTTGTCCCCCCCAGCGGGAGTAGATAATGAGCAGTTCTTC
v_call: TRBV5-1
j_call: TRBJ2-1
clone_size: -
d_call: TRBD2

cdr3_aa: CASSPGTAGRETQYF
cdr3_nt: TGCGCCAGCAGCCCTGGGACGGCCGGGAGGGAGACCCAGTACTTC
v_call: TRBV5-1
j_call: TRBJ2-5
clone_size: -
d_call: TRBD2

cdr3_aa: CSVGAGDGEQYF
cdr3_nt: TGCAGCGTTGGAGCGGGAGACGGAGAGCAGTACTTC
v_call: TRBV29-1
j_call: TRBJ2-5
clone_size: -
d_call: TRBD2

cdr3_aa: CASRQGLNTEAFF
cdr3_nt: TGTGCCAGTAGACAGGGTCTGAACACTGAAGCTTTCTTT
v_call: TRBV19
j_call: TRBJ1-1
clone_size: -
d_call: -

cdr3_aa: CATPRWEGEAGANVLTF
cdr3_nt: TGTGCCACCCCCAGGTGGGAGGGAGAGGCTGGGGCCAACGTCCTGACTTTC
v_call: TRBV19
j_call: TRBJ2-6
clone_size: -
d_call: TRBD2

cdr3_aa: CASTSSMTLSYEQYF
cdr3_nt: TGTGCCAGCACCTCCTCTATGACGCTTTCCTACGAGCAGTACTTC
v_call: TRBV6-1
j_call: TRBJ2-7
clone_size: -
d_call: -

cdr3_aa: CASSFLLGYEQYF
cdr3_nt: TGTGCCAGCAGCTTCCTCCTAGGCTACGAGCAGTACTTC
v_call: TRBV5-8
j_call: TRBJ2-7
clone_size: -
d_call: -

cdr3_aa: CSARDGVSQYF
cdr3_nt: TGCAGTGCTAGAGATGGGGTTTCGCAGTACTTC
v_call: TRBV20-1
j_call: TRBJ2-7
clone_size: -
d_call: -

cdr3_aa: CASSSRGGQHTDTQYF
cdr3_nt: TGTGCCAGCAGCTCGAGGGGGGGACAGCACACAGATACGCAGTATTTT
v_call: TRBV7-9
j_call: TRBJ2-3
clone_size: -
d_call: -

cdr3_aa: CASSGRAGQNTGELFF
cdr3_nt: TGTGCCAGCAGCGGCCGGGCGGGACAGAACACCGGGGAGCTGTTTTTT
v_call: TRBV9
j_call: TRBJ2-2
clone_size: -
d_call: -

cdr3_aa: CASSVASEAFF
cdr3_nt: TGTGCCAGCAGTGTGGCCAGTGAAGCTTTCTTT
v_call: TRBV6-1
j_call: TRBJ1-1
clone_size: -
d_call: -

cdr3_aa: CAIGGVGASSEQYF
cdr3_nt: TGTGCCATCGGCGGGGTGGGAGCGTCCTCCGAGCAGTACTTC
v_call: TRBV10-3
j_call: TRBJ2-7
clone_size: few
d_call: -

cdr3_aa: CASSRVSNGLSYEQYF
cdr3_nt: TGTGCCAGCAGCCGAGTCTCGAACGGCTTATCCTACGAGCAGTACTTC
v_call: TRBV7-8
j_call: TRBJ2-7
clone_size: -
d_call: -